The source of this TCR beta chain is a study of Graves' ophthalmopathy and Graves' hyperthyroidism. Overall study context: Ophthalmopathy absent within 18 months of follow-up marked hyperthyroidism as stable.

CDR3 size: 13 residues. Trimming removed 5 bases from V and 8 bases from J, with 16 bases in between. Germline CDR1 reads SGHTS; CDR2 reads YDEGEE. General observations from the study: Most expanded clonotypes from thyroid (those above 0.001 frequency) were also found in blood.

In this sample, this clonotype turned up a few times. What it binds is not known. Amplification of the TCR beta CDR3 regions used RNA transcripts (as template). HTBI-primed RT-PCR formed the first round, and a multiplex PCR formed the second. TCRdb recomputed calls from the multiplex PCR reads with MiXCR, one row per CDR3 protein. Among 580,000 or so distinct CDR3 sequences listed, roughly 39% were seen once. Excluded: other autoimmune disease, uncontrolled infection, pregnancy or lactation. Orbital computed tomography and thyroid ultrasound, along with TRAb, serum thyroxine and clinical symptoms, underpinned diagnosis.

The chain uses TRBV5-8 and TRBJ1-1; D gene uncertain. The sequence was collected from an adult man with Graves' hyperthyroidism. The sequencing input was peripheral blood or thyroid tissue (not recorded which). Here the CDR3 reads CASRGLGVGEAFF. The DNA for the CDR3 is TGTGCCAGCAGGGGCTTAGGAGTGGGGGAAGCTTTCTTT.